This TCR beta chain was sequenced during a study of response to subunit inactivated influenza vaccine. Study results and limitations: Researchers suggested that each seasonal influenza vaccination recruits few new T cells.

CDR1 is SGHVS, CDR2 FNYEAQ, per germline. V lost 5 bases and J 2 bases, leaving 13 bases between the germline ends. The CDR3 is 15 residues long. TCRdb fed the RT-PCR reads into MiXCR, producing one record per CDR3 protein. The sample carries roughly 700,000 distinct CDR3 sequences, around 13% recorded once. In its sample, this clonotype was seen a few times. Its antigen remains unidentified. The sequence derives from a man aged 45 to 65 who received an inactivated influenza vaccine. The chain carries TRBV7-6 and TRBJ2-1; D possibly corresponds to TRBD1 (5 bases). The input for sequencing was PBMCs from blood, taken around two weeks before vaccination. The CDR3 DNA follows: TGTGCCAGCAGCCGCAGGGAAAATACCTACAATGAGCAGTTCTTC. Amino acid sequence: CASSRRENTYNEQFF.